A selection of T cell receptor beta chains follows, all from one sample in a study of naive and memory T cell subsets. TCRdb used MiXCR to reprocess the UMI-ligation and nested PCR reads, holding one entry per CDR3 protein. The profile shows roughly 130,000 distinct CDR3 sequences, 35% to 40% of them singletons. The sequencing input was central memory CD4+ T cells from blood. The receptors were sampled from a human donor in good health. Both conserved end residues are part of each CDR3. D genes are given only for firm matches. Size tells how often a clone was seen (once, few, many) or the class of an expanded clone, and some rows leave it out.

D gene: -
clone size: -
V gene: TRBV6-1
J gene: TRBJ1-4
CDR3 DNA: TGTGCCAGCAGTCGACGGGATAATGAAAAACTGTTTTTT
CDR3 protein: CASSRRDNEKLFF

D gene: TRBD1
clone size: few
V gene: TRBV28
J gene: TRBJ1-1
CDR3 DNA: TGTGCCAGCAGCCGAACCCGACAGGGGGGGACTGAAGCTTTCTTT
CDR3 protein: CASSRTRQGGTEAFF

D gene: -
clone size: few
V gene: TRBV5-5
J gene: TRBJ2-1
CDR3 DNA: TGTGCCAGCAGCGGAGGGGGGAACGCGGACAGCTCCTACAATGAGCAGTTCTTC
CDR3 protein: CASSGGGNADSSYNEQFF

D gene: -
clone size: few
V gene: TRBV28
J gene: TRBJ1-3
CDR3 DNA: TGTGCCACCCAGTTCTTACAGGGACCTGGAAACACCATATATTTT
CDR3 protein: CATQFLQGPGNTIYF

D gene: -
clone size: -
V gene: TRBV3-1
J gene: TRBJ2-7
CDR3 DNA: TGTGCCAGCAGCCTAGGTGACAGAACCTACGAGCAGTACTTC
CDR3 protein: CASSLGDRTYEQYF

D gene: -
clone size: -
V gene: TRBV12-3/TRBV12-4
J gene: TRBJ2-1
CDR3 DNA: TGTGCCACCTCCTTAGCGAGTAGCGCCCTTGATAGATACAATGAGCAGTTCTTC
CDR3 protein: CATSLASSALDRYNEQFF

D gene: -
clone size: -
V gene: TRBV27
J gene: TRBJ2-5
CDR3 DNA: TGTGCCAGCAGTTTCGCGGGGGCTCAAGAGACCCAGTACTTC
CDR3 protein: CASSFAGAQETQYF

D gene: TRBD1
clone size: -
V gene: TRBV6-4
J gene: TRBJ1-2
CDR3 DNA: TGTGCCAGCAGTGAGGCCCCAGGGGGAACTGGCTACACCTTC
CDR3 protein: CASSEAPGGTGYTF

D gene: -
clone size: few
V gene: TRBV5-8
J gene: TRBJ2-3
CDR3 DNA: TGTGCCAGCAGCTACGAAGGAGGTCACACGCAGTATTTT
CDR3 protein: CASSYEGGHTQYF

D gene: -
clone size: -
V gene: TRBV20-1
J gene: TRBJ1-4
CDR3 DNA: TGCAGTGCTTGGACACAACGGGAAAAACTGTTTTTT
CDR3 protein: CSAWTQREKLFF

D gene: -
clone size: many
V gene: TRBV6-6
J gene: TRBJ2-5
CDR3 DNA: TGTGCCACATCCCCCAGTGACTTCCAAGAGACCCAGTACTTC
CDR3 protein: CATSPSDFQETQYF

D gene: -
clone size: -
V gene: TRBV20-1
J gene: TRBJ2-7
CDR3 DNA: TGCAGTGCTAGAGAGCGATACGAGCAGTACTTC
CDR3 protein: CSARERYEQYF

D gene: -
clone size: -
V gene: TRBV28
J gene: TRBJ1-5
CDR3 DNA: TGTGCCAGCAGTTTATTCGGAGCCTATAGCAATCAGCCCCAGCATTTT
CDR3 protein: CASSLFGAYSNQPQHF

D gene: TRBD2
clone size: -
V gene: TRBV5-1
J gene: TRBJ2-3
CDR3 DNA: TGCGCCAGCAGCTTTAGGACTAGCGGAAACACAGATACGCAGTATTTT
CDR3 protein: CASSFRTSGNTDTQYF

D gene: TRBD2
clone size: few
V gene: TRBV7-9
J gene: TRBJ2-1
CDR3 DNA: TGTGCCAGCAGCTTAGTGTCCGGGACTAGCGGGAGCCCGGGGGAGTTCTTC
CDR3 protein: CASSLVSGTSGSPGEFF

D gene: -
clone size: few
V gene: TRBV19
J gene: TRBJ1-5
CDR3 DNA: TGTGCCAGTAGATTAGACGGAATTCTGGATCAGCCCCAGCATTTT
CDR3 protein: CASRLDGILDQPQHF